This T cell receptor (beta chain) was observed in a study of tissue T cells after allogeneic stem cell transplantation. The sample's time point: mouse harvest day 7 after allogeneic transplant. The graft held 10^6 splenic CD5+ T cells and 10^7 T-cell-depleted bone marrow cells. The CDR3 totals 13 residues. The germline V gene has CDR1 KGHTA and CDR2 FQNQQP. This clone was observed once. Its antigen is undetermined. Mouse names are used for the genes. The sequenced fragment ends 1 residue before the CDR3 boundary, so the rest is inferred from the germline J gene. The assay was immunoSEQ multiplex PCR, and TCRdb's table has in-frame clones only and misses some. The table includes roughly 8,700 clones, more than 40% detected once. Study-wide findings and caveats: The study did not identify alloreactive or antigen-specific tissue TCRs, and some clones might be persisting host cells. Few T cell clones were shared across patients, but motif clusters showed tissue-specific shared signatures.

The chain is built from TRBV23 and TRBJ1-1; the tabulated D call, TRBD1, remains unverified against the DNA. This receptor was obtained from a female BALB/c mouse given C57BL/6 T cells with graft-versus-host disease after an allogeneic hematopoietic cell transplant. Source material: gut tissue. The CDR3 protein is CSSSQQANTEVFF. The sequenced part of the CDR3 DNA is TGCTCCAGCAGTCAACAAGCAAACACAGAAGTCTTC.